Following are 15 T cell receptor beta chains from one sample sequenced in a study of immune evolution from preneoplasia to lung adenocarcinoma. Profiled with immunoSEQ multiplex PCR; TCRdb holds only in-frame clones, not every one. The table records approximately 11,000 clones, approximately 81% of them present only once. Sequencing was done on a sample of FFPE minimally invasive lung adenocarcinoma tissue. These TCRs come from an older person with lung adenocarcinoma.

The chain carries TRBV28 and TRBJ1-4; possible D gene TRBD1, 6 bases. CDR3 size: 15 residues. Trimming stripped 0 bases from V and 3 bases from J, with 8 bases between. Germline V gene lookup returns CDR1 MDHEN and CDR2 SYDVKM. The DNA for the CDR3 is TGTGCCAGCAGTTTATGGGCAGGGGCTAATGAAAAACTGTTTTTT. This translates into CASSLWAGANEKLFF.

CDR3 in DNA: TGTGCCAGCTCACCACGGGACAGTGAGCAGTACTTC. Its translation is CASSPRDSEQYF. J is TRBJ2-7 and V is TRBV18, with 7 bases aligning to TRBD1. Looked up from germline, CDR1 is KGHSH and CDR2 is LQKENI. V lost 1 base and J lost 7; bases outside the gene matches: 1. The CDR3 runs 12 residues.

V and J are TRBV4-1 and TRBJ2-7, with TRBD2 matching 8 bases. The V gene end was trimmed by 5 bases and the J gene end by 4 bases; junction bases not matched to a gene: 7. Germline values: CDR1 MGHRA, CDR2 YSYEKL. The CDR3 length is 14 residues. The CDR3 is CASSLGLGSYEQYF. The CDR3 coding sequence is TGCGCCAGCAGCTTGGGACTAGGAAGTTACGAGCAGTACTTC.

The chain joins TRBV27 to TRBJ1-1; D is unclear. Trimming stripped 2 bases from V and 4 bases from J, with 14 bases between. Per germline, CDR1 MNHEY and CDR2 SMNVEV (reference sequence). CDR3 length equals 15 residues. The CDR3 spells CASSLKIVGFTEAFF. CDR3 DNA: TGTGCCAGCAGTTTAAAAATAGTCGGTTTCACTGAAGCTTTCTTT.

V usage is TRBV5-6 and J usage is TRBJ2-3, with a tentative D call TRBD2 (5 bases). CDR3 length: 16 amino acids. The V gene's germline CDR1 is SGHDT and CDR2 YYEEEE. V lost 1 base and J lost 0, with 12 bases in between. Written as DNA, the CDR3 is TGTGCCAGCAGCTTGATGGGAGCCACTAGCACAGATACGCAGTATTTT. Translated, it gives CASSLMGATSTDTQYF.

The chain recombines TRBV2 with TRBJ2-1; 12 bases are shared with TRBD2. The V and J ends lost 10 bases and 8 bases, in that order; junction bases with no gene match: 9. The CDR3 extends over 14 amino acids. The germline CDR1 and CDR2 sequences are SNHLY and FYNNEI. CDR3 nucleotide sequence: TGTGCCACCCGCCGGACTAGCGGGATCTATGAGCAGTTCTTC. Its translation is CATRRTSGIYEQFF.

V is TRBV7-2 and J is TRBJ2-5; D unclear. Per the germline V gene, CDR1 is SGHTA and CDR2 is FQGNSA. This CDR3 comprises 13 residues. The V end lost 0 bases, the J end lost 6 bases, and 8 bases lay between the germline ends. The CDR3 nucleotides read TGTGCCAGCAGCTTAGCTCTTGTCCAGACCCAGTACTTC. This gives the protein CASSLALVQTQYF.

This rearrangement joins TRBV4-1 to TRBJ2-2; either TRBD1 or TRBD2 may fit D (5 bases each). The CDR3 is 17 amino acids. Germline loops: CDR1 MGHRA, CDR2 YSYEKL. V was cut by 1 base and J by 6 bases, with 18 bases left in between. This CDR3 is CASSQGGWGIDSGELFF. The CDR3 DNA sequence: TGCGCCAGCAGCCAAGGGGGCTGGGGGATTGATTCCGGGGAGCTGTTTTTT.

This clone has just one count. The chain is built from TRBV10-2 and TRBJ2-1; 8 bases line up with TRBD2. V trimming: 6 bases; J trimming: 2 bases; junction bases outside the gene matches: 3. The length of the CDR3 is 14 residues. Germline lookup yields CDR1 WSHSY and CDR2 SAAADI. CDR3 sequence: CASRASGPYNEQFF. DNA of the CDR3: TGCGCCAGCAGAGCTAGCGGGCCCTACAATGAGCAGTTCTTC.

This clone was detected once. V usage is TRBV10-3 and J usage is TRBJ1-6; D is unresolved. V gave up 5 bases and J gave up 7 bases, with 9 bases separating them. In germline, CDR1 is ENHRY, CDR2 SYGVKD. CDR3 length: 13 amino acids. The CDR3 DNA is TGTGCCATCAGTTTCGACCAGAATTCACCCCTCCACTTT. This codes for CAISFDQNSPLHF.

This clone came up once. This chain uses TRBV19 with TRBJ1-3; D uncertain. V was clipped by 4 bases and J by 3 bases, with 16 bases between them. There are 16 residues in the CDR3. CDR1 is LNHDA and CDR2 is SQIVND in the germline V gene (reference sequence). Here the CDR3 reads CASSRSAAGGGNTIYF. CDR3 nucleotides: TGTGCCAGTAGTAGGTCGGCTGCGGGTGGTGGAAACACCATATATTTT. The whole variable domain, remainder taken from reference TRBV19 and TRBJ1-3, is DGGITQSPKYLFRKEGQNVTLSCEQNLNHDAMYWYRQDPGQGLRLIYYSQIVNDFQKGDIAEGYSVSREKKESFPLTVTSAQKNPTAFYLCASSRSAAGGGNTIYFGEGSWLTVV.

The gene calls are TRBV7-6 and TRBJ1-3, with TRBD1 matching over 7 bases. Trimming cost V 5 bases and J 4 bases; bases outside gene matches: 5. CDR3 length: 14 amino acids. In germline, CDR1 is SGHVS, CDR2 FNYEAQ. The CDR3 nucleotides are TGTGCCAGCAGCCCCACAGGGGTCGGAAACACCATATATTTT. Translating it yields CASSPTGVGNTIYF.

This clone was counted once. V gene TRBV5-4 combines with J gene TRBJ2-2; D possibly corresponds to TRBD1 (5 bases). The CDR3 is 16 amino acids. CDR1 is SGHNT, CDR2 YYREEE, per germline (reference sequence). V gave up 0 bases and J gave up 3 bases, with 12 bases separating them. The chain's CDR3 is CASSLAEAGHTGELFF. The DNA of the CDR3 is TGTGCCAGCAGCTTGGCCGAGGCAGGGCACACCGGGGAGCTGTTTTTT. The complete variable domain, with remaining parts taken from reference TRBV5-4 and TRBJ2-2, reads ETGVTQSPTHLIKTRGQQVTLRCSSQSGHNTVSWYQQALGQGPQFIFQYYREEENGRGNFPPRFSGLQFPNYSSELNVNALELDDSALYLCASSLAEAGHTGELFFGEGSRLTVL.

The chain couples TRBV25-1 to TRBJ1-4, with D perhaps TRBD1 (5 bases). V shed 6 bases and J shed 7 bases, with 18 bases lying between them. Germline V gives CDR1 MGHDK, CDR2 SYGVNS. The CDR3 has 15 amino acids. Here the CDR3 DNA reads TGTGCCAGCAGACCCACCCAGGGTATCGGTGAAAAACTGTTTTTT. It codes for CASRPTQGIGEKLFF.

The V call is TRBV9, the J call TRBJ1-1; no reliable D call. The germline CDR1 and CDR2 sequences are SGDLS and YYNGEE. There are 13 residues in the CDR3. V was clipped by 1 base and J by 4 bases, with 8 bases between them. The CDR3, as DNA: TGTGCCAGCAGCGTACTGGCTGGCACTGAAGCTTTCTTT. Residues: CASSVLAGTEAFF.